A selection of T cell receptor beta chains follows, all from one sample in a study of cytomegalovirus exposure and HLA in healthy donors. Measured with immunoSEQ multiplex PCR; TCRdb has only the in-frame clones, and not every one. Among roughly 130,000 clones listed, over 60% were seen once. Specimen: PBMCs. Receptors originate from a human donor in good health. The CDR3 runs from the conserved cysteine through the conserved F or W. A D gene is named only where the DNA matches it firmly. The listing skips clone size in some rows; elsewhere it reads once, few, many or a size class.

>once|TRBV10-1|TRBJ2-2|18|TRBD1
CASSEAPGQGNSTGELFF
TGCGCCAGCAGTGAGGCTCCGGGACAGGGTAATAGTACCGGGGAGCTGTTTTTT
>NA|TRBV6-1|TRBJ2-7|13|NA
CASSRGGSYEQYF
TGTGCCAGCAGCCGGGGTGGGTCTTACGAGCAGTACTTC
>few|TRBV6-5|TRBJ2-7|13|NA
CASSYGRPTEQYF
TGTGCCAGCAGTTACGGGCGTCCTACGGAGCAGTACTTC
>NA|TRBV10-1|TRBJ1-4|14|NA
CASSRSATNEKLFF
TGCGCCAGCAGCCGTTCTGCGACTAATGAAAAACTGTTTTTT
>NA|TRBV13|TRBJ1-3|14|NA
CASKLRGSGNTIYF
TGTGCCAGCAAATTGAGAGGCTCTGGAAACACCATATATTTT
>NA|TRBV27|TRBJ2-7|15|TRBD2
CASSRPGLVRYEQYF
TGTGCCAGCAGCCGGCCGGGACTAGTCAGGTACGAGCAGTACTTC
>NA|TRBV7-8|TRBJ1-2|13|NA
CASSPGQVYGYTF
TGTGCCAGCAGCCCGGGACAAGTCTATGGCTACACCTTC
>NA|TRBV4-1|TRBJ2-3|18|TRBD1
CASSQAGTPGQGTDTQYF
TGCGCCAGCAGCCAAGCTGGGACTCCGGGACAGGGCACAGATACGCAGTATTTT
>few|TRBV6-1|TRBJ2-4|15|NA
CASHGELGAGNIQYF
TGTGCCAGTCATGGAGAACTGGGAGCGGGAAACATTCAGTACTTC
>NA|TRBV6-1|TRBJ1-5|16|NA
CASSARGGQGNQPQHF
TGTGCCAGCAGTGCGAGGGGGGGGCAGGGAAATCAGCCCCAGCATTTT
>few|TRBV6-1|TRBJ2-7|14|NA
CASSGPGYSYEQYF
TGTGCCAGCAGTGGTCCGGGATATTCCTACGAGCAGTACTTC
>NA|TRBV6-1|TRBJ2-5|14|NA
CASSGTGAGETQYF
TGTGCCAGCAGTGGGACAGGAGCGGGAGAGACCCAGTACTTC
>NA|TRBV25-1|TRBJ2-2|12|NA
CASTDSTGELFF
TGTGCCAGCACGGACAGTACCGGGGAGCTGTTTTTT
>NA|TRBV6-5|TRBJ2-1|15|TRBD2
CASSPSGGPYNEQFF
TGTGCCAGCAGTCCCAGCGGGGGCCCCTACAATGAGCAGTTCTTC
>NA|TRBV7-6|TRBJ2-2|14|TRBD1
CASSQTRGHGELFF
TGTGCCAGCAGCCAAACCAGGGGGCACGGGGAGCTGTTTTTT
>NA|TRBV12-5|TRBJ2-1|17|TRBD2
CASGLVVLAGAINEQFF
TGTGCTAGTGGTTTGGTAGTCCTAGCGGGGGCCATCAATGAGCAGTTCTTC
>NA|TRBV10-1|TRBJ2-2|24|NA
CASPSSLTATRPGHSFSEPGELFF
TGCGCCAGCCCAAGTAGCCTTACCGCTACCCGTCCGGGACACAGTTTTTCGGAGCCCGGGGAGCTGTTTTTT
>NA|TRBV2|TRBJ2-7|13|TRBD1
CARGSGQGYEQYF
TGTGCCAGAGGGTCCGGACAGGGGTACGAGCAGTACTTC
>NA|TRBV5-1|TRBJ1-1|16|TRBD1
CASSLLGQASGAEAFF
TGCGCCAGCAGCTTGTTAGGACAGGCTAGTGGCGCTGAAGCTTTCTTT
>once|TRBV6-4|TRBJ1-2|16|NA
CASSEDFVAGGYGYTF
TGTGCCAGCAGTGAAGATTTTGTCGCGGGAGGGTATGGCTACACCTTC
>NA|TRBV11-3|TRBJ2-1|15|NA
CASSLRWGDHNEQFF
TGTGCCAGCAGCTTAAGGTGGGGGGACCACAATGAGCAGTTCTTC
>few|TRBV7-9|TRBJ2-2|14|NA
CASSSPTGTGELFF
TGTGCCAGCAGCTCGCCCACAGGCACCGGGGAGCTGTTTTTT
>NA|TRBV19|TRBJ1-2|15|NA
CASSIPRGGSYGYTF
TGTGCCAGTAGTATACCCCGGGGAGGTAGCTATGGCTACACCTTC
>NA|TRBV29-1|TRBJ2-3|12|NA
CSVGQSTDTQYF
TGCAGCGTTGGTCAAAGCACAGATACGCAGTATTTT
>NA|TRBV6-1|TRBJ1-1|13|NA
CASRGAGWTEAFF
TGTGCCAGCAGGGGGGCAGGGTGGACTGAAGCTTTCTTT
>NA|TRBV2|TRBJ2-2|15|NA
CASSEKGGGGGELFF
TGTGCCAGCAGTGAAAAGGGAGGCGGTGGCGGGGAGCTGTTTTTT